The rows below give T cell receptor beta chains drawn from one sample of a study of liver allograft versus peripheral blood T cells. Each CDR3 protein gets one entry after TCRdb re-called the reads with MiXCR. There are about 6,000 distinct CDR3 sequences in the sample; more than 15% occur only once, and approximately 48% lies in the top ten. Source of these receptors: a human patient who had a liver transplant. The T cells may come from the graft donor. Both conserved end residues are part of each CDR3. D genes are given only for firm matches. Clone size appears in some rows only: once, few, many, or a class for an expanded clone.

j_gene,v_gene,len,d_gene,abundance,CDR3nt,CDR3aa
TRBJ2-7,TRBV9,14,-,few,TGTGCCAGCAGCGTAGCAGCAGTAGACTACGAGCAGTACTTC,CASSVAAVDYEQYF
TRBJ2-3,TRBV29-1,13,-,medium-sized,TGCAGCGTTAGGGACCTTTACACAGATACGCAGTATTTT,CSVRDLYTDTQYF
TRBJ2-1,TRBV28,13,-,many,TGTGCCAGCAGTTTTAGCGGATACAATGAGCAGTTCTTC,CASSFSGYNEQFF
TRBJ1-2,TRBV29-1,16,TRBD1,medium-sized,TGCAGCGTTGGGGGCGGACAGGGAATATTCTCCTATGGCTACACCTTC,CSVGGGQGIFSYGYTF
TRBJ2-7,TRBV27,13,-,once,TGTGCCAGCGCGATCGGCGGGTCCTACGAGCAGTACTTC,CASAIGGSYEQYF
TRBJ1-4,TRBV6-6,16,-,many,TGTGCCAGCAGACAAGGGGGGGGCGCATTAAATGAAAAACTGTTTTTT,CASRQGGGALNEKLFF
TRBJ1-5,TRBV18,17,-,medium-sized,TGTGCCAGCTCTCTCCCTCCTTGGGGGGCTGAGGATCAGCCCCAGCATTTT,CASSLPPWGAEDQPQHF
TRBJ1-3,TRBV10-3,16,-,few,TGTGCCATCAGTGAGTCGAGAGGGTACGGCGGAAACACCATATATTTT,CAISESRGYGGNTIYF
TRBJ2-7,TRBV27,13,TRBD2,-,TGTGCCAGCAAGACTAGCAGCCCCTACGAGCAGTACTTC,CASKTSSPYEQYF
TRBJ1-2,TRBV7-9,15,TRBD1,-,TGTGCCAGCAGCTTAGCGGGACAGGGTCTAGACGGCTACACCTTC,CASSLAGQGLDGYTF
TRBJ2-7,TRBV13,15,TRBD2,medium-sized,TGTGCCAGCAGCCCGGCGGCTAGCGGGAGCTACGAGCAGTACTTC,CASSPAASGSYEQYF
TRBJ2-2,TRBV29-1,14,-,-,TGCAGCGCCCGGAGTCTTACAAACACCGGGGAGCTGTTTTTT,CSARSLTNTGELFF
TRBJ2-7,TRBV20-1,14,-,few,TGCAGTGCTAGAATCGGGGGACAGAACTACGAGCAGTACTTC,CSARIGGQNYEQYF
TRBJ1-3,TRBV28,15,-,medium-sized,TGTGCCAGTCGGTCAGGGACGAGCTCTGGAAACACCATATATTTT,CASRSGTSSGNTIYF
TRBJ2-1,TRBV14,13,TRBD2,medium-sized,TGTGCCAGCAGCCCGGGGACTAGCGGGGAGCAGTTCTTC,CASSPGTSGEQFF
TRBJ1-2,TRBV27,16,-,medium-sized,TGTGCCAGCAGTTTGGCCGGGGAGTTAGCTAACTATGGCTACACCTTC,CASSLAGELANYGYTF
TRBJ2-1,TRBV29-1,12,-,medium-sized,TGCAGCTCCCATGACATCAACAATGAGCAGTTCTTC,CSSHDINNEQFF
TRBJ1-1,TRBV9,13,TRBD1,few,TGTGCCAGCAGCACAGGGGGAGACACTGAAGCTTTCTTT,CASSTGGDTEAFF
TRBJ2-2,TRBV24-1,14,TRBD1,medium-sized,TGTGCCACCAGCGTGACAGGGGGAAACGGGGAGCTGTTTTTT,CATSVTGGNGELFF
TRBJ1-2,TRBV18,22,-,many,TGTGCCAGCTCGGACCAGAATCTGAGGACGGTCGTACTTCATCCCCTCATCTATGGCTACACCTTC,CASSDQNLRTVVLHPLIYGYTF
TRBJ2-7,TRBV7-9,14,TRBD1,many,TGTGCCAGCAGCTTCGGTCAGGGGGCAGGCGAGCAGTACTTC,CASSFGQGAGEQYF